Following are 7 T cell receptor beta chains from one sample sequenced in a study of T cell responses to AZD1222 COVID-19 vaccine. Repertoires were generated with immunoSEQ multiplex PCR, while TCRdb's copy carries only in-frame clones and drops some. In the table there are about 150,000 clones, approximately 91% of which are singletons. Sequenced material: peripheral blood, taken 28 days after the second AZD1222 dose. These receptors were taken from an adult who received the AZD1222 COVID-19 vaccine.

This clone appeared a few times. The rearrangement uses TRBV5-1 and TRBJ1-1; D is perhaps TRBD1 (5 bases). The germline V gene has CDR1 SGHRS and CDR2 YFSETQ. The CDR3 runs 16 residues. V lost 0 bases and J lost 4, with 16 bases in between. The CDR3 sequence: CASSLEPGPQPTEAFF. The CDR3 nucleotides are TGCGCCAGCAGCTTGGAACCGGGACCCCAACCCACTGAAGCTTTCTTT.

V gene TRBV11-2 combines with J gene TRBJ1-5; TRBD1 might be the D (5 bases). This CDR3 is 15 amino acids long. The germline V gene encodes CDR1 SGHAT and CDR2 FQNNGV. The V gene lost 2 bases and the J gene lost 1 base, with 9 bases spanning the gap. Written as DNA, the CDR3 is TGTGCCAGCAGCTTAACTTGGACAAGCAATCAGCCCCAGCATTTT. Translation gives CASSLTWTSNQPQHF.

This sequence joins TRBV3-1 (or the pseudogene TRBV3-2) and TRBJ1-2, with D possibly matching TRBD1 (5 bases). The CDR3 has 16 amino acids. CDR1 LGHDT and CDR2 YNNKEL come from the germline V gene (reference sequence). V lost 6 bases to trimming and J lost 4 bases, with 21 bases between them. The CDR3 coding sequence is TGTGCCAGCAGGCCCGGGACCGCCCAAGGGCGCTATGGCTACACCTTC. This codes for CASRPGTAQGRYGYTF.

This clone was picked up a small number of times. The chain has TRBV5-5 and TRBJ2-7; 7 bases map to TRBD2. This CDR3 is 13 amino acids long. V lost 2 bases, J lost 6 bases, and 5 bases stayed unmatched. CDR1 and CDR2 (germline): SGHKS, YYEKEE (reference sequence). This CDR3 is CASSFAGVGEQYF. The CDR3 DNA sequence: TGTGCCAGCAGCTTCGCGGGAGTCGGCGAGCAGTACTTC.

This clone was seen once. V and J are TRBV25-1 and TRBJ2-5, with D possibly being TRBD1 (6 bases). The CDR3 runs to 17 residues. The V end lost 1 base, the J end lost 2 bases, and 17 bases lay between the germline ends. In germline, CDR1 is MGHDK, CDR2 SYGVNS. The CDR3 DNA reads as TGTGCCAGCAGTGAATCCCCCCCGAGGGGGAATCAAGAGACCCAGTACTTC. Protein: CASSESPPRGNQETQYF.

J is TRBJ1-4 and V is TRBV14; D unclear. The germline gives CDR1 SGHDN, CDR2 FVKESK. The length of the CDR3 is 15 residues. V was pared by 0 bases and J by 2 bases, with 7 bases between. CDR3 in DNA: TGTGCCAGCAGCCAAGATAGGAAGACTAATGAAAAACTGTTTTTT. Its protein is CASSQDRKTNEKLFF.

V gene TRBV7-2 combines with J gene TRBJ2-3; D might be TRBD2 (6 bases). The V gene's germline CDR1 is SGHTA and CDR2 FQGNSA. The CDR3 totals 16 residues. Trimming took 1 base from V and 0 from J, leaving 11 bases between them. The CDR3 DNA sequence: TGTGCCAGCAGCTTAGGAGCGGGCTTTAGCACAGATACGCAGTATTTT. Translating gives CASSLGAGFSTDTQYF.